What follows describes a single T cell receptor beta chain. Its specific antigen is unknown. Nothing much larger sits one base from this clone, and base qualities are not available. These data belong to a study of blood T cell repertoires in COVID-19 (dated by TCRdb to between 2020 and 2021). Context from the whole study: The collaborator samples originated in the United States, Italy and Spain and spanned the acute and convalescent phases of COVID-19. The prospective study material was composed of cDNA or gDNA derived from T cells, B-cell-depleted T cells, or PBMCs. Deeply sampled blood TCRbeta repertoires from subjects exposed to, actively infected with, or recovered from COVID-19 were included in the dataset. The repertoires were made available in a free public database intended to serve as a resource for research on the immune response to SARS-CoV-2. The samples were drawn from the first 160 participants of the ongoing ImmuneRACE study and from 1,200 or so subjects provided by 6 global collaborators. A de-identified subject ID, COVID-19 status, age in years and sex were almost always included in the sample metadata. Where available, HLA class I and class II types were obtained from metadata supplied by the sample provider rather than from assay-based typing. General findings and caveats noted by the study authors: Clinical and demographic metadata were provided uncurated, with the amount varying by source and participant.

Enrolling through a virtual design, the prospective study's participants ranged in age from roughly 18 to 95 years and lived across roughly 24 United States geographic areas. In the prospective study, cohorts were assigned on the basis of participant-reported clinical history obtained from a screening survey and a study questionnaire. ImmuneRACE Cohort 3 recovered participants were defined by two consecutive negative NP/OP PCR tests, healthcare professional clearance, or symptom resolution. Each participant in the prospective study had whole blood, serum and a nasopharyngeal or oropharyngeal swab collected by mobile phlebotomists. Participants in the prospective study had the option to provide additional blood draws and questionnaires over a roughly 2-month period. Blood samples from the prospective study were shipped frozen or at room temperature prior to DNA extraction. Between the V and J ends, shortened by 6 bases and 7 bases respectively, the junction contains 18 bases. CDR1 and CDR2, per the germline V gene, are LGHNA and YNFKEQ. From its cysteine to its phenylalanine, the CDR3 spans 14 amino acids. Left in the record is the CDR3 DNA by itself, 42 bases read in frame from the first base.

The immunoSEQ Assay, a bias-controlled multiplex PCR, was used to amplify TCRbeta CDR3 regions from genomic DNA. From the authors' description of their analysis: The number of nucleated cells in each sample was estimated from the amplification of reference gene primers within the assay. To quantify the absolute abundance of each unique TCRbeta CDR3 rearrangement, sequence reads were collapsed and filtered. For each sample, productive Simpson clonality was calculated by taking the square root of Simpson's diversity index across productive rearrangements. Held by TCRdb, this immuneACCESS table contains in-frame sequences only and omits some clones. Under half of the omission traces to an unresolved V gene where checked; the cause of the rest is unknown. V and J calls and clone size come straight from that table; D and trimming were deduced from the DNA. The sample includes a few hundred thousand clones, with about 85% observed a single time. The top ten constitute approximately 5% of the sample.

This sequence uses TRBV4-2 and TRBJ1-2; a tentative D call is TRBD1 (5 bases match). The receptor's source is a young woman who had recovered from COVID-19. Material: PBMCs or T cells enriched from blood (not recorded which). This receptor carries the CDR3 CASREGQGWGGYTF. The nucleotide sequence is given as TGTGCCAGCAGGGAAGGGCAGGGTTGGGGTGGCTACACCTTC.